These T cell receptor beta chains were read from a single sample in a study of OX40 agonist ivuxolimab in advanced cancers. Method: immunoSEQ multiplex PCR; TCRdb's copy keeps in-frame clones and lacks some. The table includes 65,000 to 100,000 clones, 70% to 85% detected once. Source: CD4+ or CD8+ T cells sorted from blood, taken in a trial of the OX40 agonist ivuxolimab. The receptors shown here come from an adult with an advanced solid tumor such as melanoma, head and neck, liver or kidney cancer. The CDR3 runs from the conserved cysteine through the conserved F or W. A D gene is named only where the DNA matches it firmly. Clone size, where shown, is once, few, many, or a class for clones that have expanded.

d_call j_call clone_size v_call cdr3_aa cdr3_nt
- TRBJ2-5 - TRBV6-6 CASRTVGEETQYF TGTGCCAGCAGAACAGTGGGAGAAGAGACCCAGTACTTC
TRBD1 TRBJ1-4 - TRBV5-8 CASSMPGTGIRVEFF TGTGCCAGCAGCATGCCCGGGACAGGAATCAGAGTAGAGTTTTTT
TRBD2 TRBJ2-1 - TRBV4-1 CASSQVLAGKSYNEQFF TGCGCCAGCAGCCAAGTGCTAGCGGGTAAGTCCTACAATGAGCAGTTCTTC
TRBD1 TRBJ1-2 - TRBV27 CASSLTGGDYGYTF TGTGCCAGCAGTCTGACAGGGGGCGACTATGGCTACACCTTC
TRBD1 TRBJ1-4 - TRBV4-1 CASSLKTGGATNEKLFF TGCGCCAGCAGCCTCAAAACAGGGGGCGCAACTAATGAAAAACTGTTTTTT
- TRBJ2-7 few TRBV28 CASRRRDFERYEQYF TGTGCCAGCAGGAGACGGGACTTCGAGCGCTACGAGCAGTACTTC
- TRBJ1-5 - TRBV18 CASSRLDSDDQPQHF TGTGCCAGCTCTCGACTGGACAGTGATGATCAGCCCCAGCATTTT
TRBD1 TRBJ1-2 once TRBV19 CASSLSGTVYGYTF TGTGCCAGTAGTCTCTCCGGGACAGTCTATGGCTACACCTTC
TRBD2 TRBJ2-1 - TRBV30 CAWSVLGLAGGDEQFF TGTGCCTGGAGTGTACTTGGACTAGCGGGAGGAGATGAGCAGTTCTTC
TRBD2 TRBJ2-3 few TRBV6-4 CASSDSMASGRALDTQYF TGTGCCAGCAGTGACTCGATGGCTAGCGGGAGGGCCTTAGATACGCAGTATTTT
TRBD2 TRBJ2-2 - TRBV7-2 CAISPSGNTGELFF TGTGCCATAAGTCCTAGCGGGAACACCGGGGAGCTGTTTTTT
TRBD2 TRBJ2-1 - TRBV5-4 CASSIAGRASYNEQFF TGTGCCAGCAGTATAGCGGGCCGGGCCTCCTACAATGAGCAGTTCTTC
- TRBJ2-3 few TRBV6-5 CASSIDFSSTDTQYF TGTGCCAGCAGTATAGACTTTTCTAGCACAGATACGCAGTATTTT
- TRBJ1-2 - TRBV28 CASVANYGYTF TGTGCCAGCGTAGCTAACTATGGCTACACCTTC
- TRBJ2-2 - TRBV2 CASSVEGRSTGELFF TGTGCCAGCAGTGTGGAGGGGCGAAGCACCGGGGAGCTGTTTTTT
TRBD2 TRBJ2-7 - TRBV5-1 CASSLGGTSSYEQYF TGCGCCAGCAGCCTAGGGGGGACTAGCTCCTACGAGCAGTACTTC
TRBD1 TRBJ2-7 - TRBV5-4 CASSLAGTGVEQYF TGTGCCAGCAGCTTGGCGGGGACAGGGGTCGAGCAGTACTTC
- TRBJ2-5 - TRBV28 CASSLSPLNVWETQYF TGTGCCAGCAGTTTGTCACCCTTAAACGTATGGGAGACCCAGTACTTC
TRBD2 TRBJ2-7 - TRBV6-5 CASRVAGVSYEQYF TGTGCCAGCAGGGTAGCGGGGGTCTCCTACGAGCAGTACTTC
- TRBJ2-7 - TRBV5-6 CASSYSYEQYF TGTGCCAGCAGCTATAGCTACGAGCAGTACTTC
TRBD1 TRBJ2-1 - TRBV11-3 CASSSRTGNEQFF TGTGCCAGCAGTTCCCGGACAGGGAATGAGCAGTTCTTC
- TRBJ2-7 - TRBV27 CASRSPGRDYSYEQYF TGTGCCAGCAGATCCCCCGGGCGCGACTACTCCTACGAGCAGTACTTC
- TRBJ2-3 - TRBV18 CASSPPSGTSTDTQYF TGTGCCAGCTCACCACCGAGCGGGACAAGCACAGATACGCAGTATTTT
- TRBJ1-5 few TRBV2 CASRAQGLVNQPQHF TGTGCCAGCAGAGCACAGGGCTTGGTTAATCAGCCCCAGCATTTT
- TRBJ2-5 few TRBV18 CASSRRGEEETQYF TGTGCCAGCTCACGACGAGGGGAAGAAGAGACCCAGTACTTC